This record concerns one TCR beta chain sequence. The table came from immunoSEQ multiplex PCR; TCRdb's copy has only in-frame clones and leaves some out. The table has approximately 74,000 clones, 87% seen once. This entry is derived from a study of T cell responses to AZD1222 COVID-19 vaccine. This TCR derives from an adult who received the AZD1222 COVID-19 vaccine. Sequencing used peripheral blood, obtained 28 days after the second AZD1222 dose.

The CDR3 DNA follows: TGTGCCAGCAGTTCCTCTGGGGGGGCAGAACAGCCCCAGCATTTT. Its protein product is CASSSSGGAEQPQHF. The chain employs TRBV6-6 and TRBJ1-5; tentative D call: TRBD1 (6 bases). With 4 bases removed from V and 7 bases from J, the gap between germline ends came to 17 bases. Germline loops: CDR1 MNHNY, CDR2 SVGAGI (reference sequence). The CDR3 spans 15 residues.